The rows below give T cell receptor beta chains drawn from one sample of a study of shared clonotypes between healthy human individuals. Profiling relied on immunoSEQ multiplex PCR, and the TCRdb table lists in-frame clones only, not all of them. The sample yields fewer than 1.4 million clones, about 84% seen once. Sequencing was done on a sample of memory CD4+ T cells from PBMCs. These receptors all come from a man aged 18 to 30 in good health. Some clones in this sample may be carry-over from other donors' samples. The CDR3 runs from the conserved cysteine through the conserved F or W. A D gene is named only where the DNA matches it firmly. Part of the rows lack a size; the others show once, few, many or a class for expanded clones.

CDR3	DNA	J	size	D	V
CASSLVGSDYGYTF	TGCGCCAGCAGCTTGGTGGGGTCCGACTATGGCTACACCTTC	TRBJ1-2	-	-	TRBV5-1
CASSQEEGTGYGYTF	TGTGCCAGCAGCCAAGAAGAAGGGACTGGCTATGGCTACACCTTC	TRBJ1-2	-	-	TRBV4-2
CASSQDFTSPSEQFF	TGCGCCAGCAGCCAAGATTTCACTTCCCCCTCCGAGCAGTTCTTC	TRBJ2-1	-	-	TRBV4-1
CASSPRTGSGGKLFF	TGTGCCAGCAGCCCCCGGACGGGGAGCGGAGGAAAACTGTTTTTT	TRBJ1-4	-	-	TRBV7-9
CASSLDRSWEQYF	TGTGCCAGCAGCTTGGACAGGTCCTGGGAGCAGTACTTC	TRBJ2-7	-	-	TRBV5-6
CSAPWLGVQYF	TGCAGTGCCCCCTGGCTTGGGGTGCAGTACTTC	TRBJ2-7	-	-	TRBV20-1
CASSPGRYNSPLHF	TGTGCCAGCAGTCCGGGACGATATAATTCACCCCTCCACTTT	TRBJ1-6	-	-	TRBV6-5
CASSSQGGGTEAFF	TGTGCCAGCAGCTCACAGGGTGGTGGGACTGAAGCTTTCTTT	TRBJ1-1	few	-	TRBV7-9
CASSPLSGRNQPQHF	TGTGCCAGCTCACCTTTGTCAGGGAGGAATCAGCCCCAGCATTTT	TRBJ1-5	-	-	TRBV18
CASSTQGSSTDTQYF	TGTGCCAGCAGTACGCAGGGATCTAGCACAGATACGCAGTATTTT	TRBJ2-3	-	-	TRBV2
CASSLVAGAYNEQFF	TGTGCCAGCAGCCTAGTAGCGGGAGCCTACAATGAGCAGTTCTTC	TRBJ2-1	-	TRBD2	TRBV5-4
CASSPTTDSPNYGYTF	TGTGCCAGCTCTCCTACAACGGACAGCCCCAACTATGGCTACACCTTC	TRBJ1-2	-	-	TRBV18
CASSWAEGYTF	TGTGCCAGCAGCTGGGCCGAAGGCTACACCTTC	TRBJ1-2	-	-	TRBV5-4
CASSLVGISGYTF	TGTGCCAGCAGCTTGGTGGGGATAAGCGGCTACACCTTC	TRBJ1-2	many	-	TRBV5-4
CSVVSGPPVDQYF	TGCAGCGTTGTTAGCGGGCCCCCGGTTGACCAGTACTTC	TRBJ2-5	-	TRBD2	TRBV29-1
CASSKALVTSGTDTQYF	TGTGCCAGCAGCAAAGCGCTGGTGACTAGCGGCACAGATACGCAGTATTTT	TRBJ2-3	-	-	TRBV21-1
CASSPRLFNERFF	TGTGCCAGCAGTCCCAGACTTTTCAATGAGCGGTTCTTC	TRBJ2-1	once	-	TRBV2
CASSLEGMYTEAFF	TGCGCCAGCAGCTTGGAAGGAATGTACACTGAAGCTTTCTTT	TRBJ1-1	-	-	TRBV5-1
CASSESVRETTDTQYF	TGTGCCAGCAGTGAATCGGTGCGGGAGACCACAGATACGCAGTATTTT	TRBJ2-3	-	TRBD2	TRBV25-1